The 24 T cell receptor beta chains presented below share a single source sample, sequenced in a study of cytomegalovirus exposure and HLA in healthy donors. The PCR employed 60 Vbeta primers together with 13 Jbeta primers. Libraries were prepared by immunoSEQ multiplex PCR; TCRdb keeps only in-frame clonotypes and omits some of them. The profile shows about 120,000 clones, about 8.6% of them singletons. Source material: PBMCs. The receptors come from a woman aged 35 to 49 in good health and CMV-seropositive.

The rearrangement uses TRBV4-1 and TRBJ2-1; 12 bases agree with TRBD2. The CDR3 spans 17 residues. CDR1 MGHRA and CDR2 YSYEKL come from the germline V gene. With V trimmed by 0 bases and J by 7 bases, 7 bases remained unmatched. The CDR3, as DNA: TGCGCCAGCAGCCAAGAAAGAACTAGCGGGGGGCGTAATGAGCAGTTCTTC. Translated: CASSQERTSGGRNEQFF.

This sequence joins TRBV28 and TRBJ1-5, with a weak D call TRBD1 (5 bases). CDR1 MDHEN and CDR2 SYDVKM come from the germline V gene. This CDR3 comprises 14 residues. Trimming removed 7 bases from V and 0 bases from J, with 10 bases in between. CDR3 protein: CASTGGYSNQPQHF. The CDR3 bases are TGTGCCAGCACCGGGGGGTATAGCAATCAGCCCCAGCATTTT.

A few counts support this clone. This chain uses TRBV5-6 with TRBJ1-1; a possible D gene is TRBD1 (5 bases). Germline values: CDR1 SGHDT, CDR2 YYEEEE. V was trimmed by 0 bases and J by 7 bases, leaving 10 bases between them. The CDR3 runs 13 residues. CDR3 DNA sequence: TGTGCCAGCAGCTTGGTCGACAGCCTTGAAGCTTTCTTT. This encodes CASSLVDSLEAFF.

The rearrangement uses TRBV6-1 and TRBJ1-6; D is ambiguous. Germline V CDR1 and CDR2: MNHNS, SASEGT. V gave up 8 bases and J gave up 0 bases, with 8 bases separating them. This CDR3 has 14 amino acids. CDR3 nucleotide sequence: TGTGCCAGCGGGCAGAGCTCCTATAATTCACCCCTCCACTTT. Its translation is CASGQSSYNSPLHF.

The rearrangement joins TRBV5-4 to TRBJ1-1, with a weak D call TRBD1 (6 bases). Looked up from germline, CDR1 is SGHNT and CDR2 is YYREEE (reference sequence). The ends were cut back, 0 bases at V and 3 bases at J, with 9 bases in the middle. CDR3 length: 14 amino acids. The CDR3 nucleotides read TGTGCCAGCAGCTTGGTTGGGACACACACTGAAGCTTTCTTT. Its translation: CASSLVGTHTEAFF. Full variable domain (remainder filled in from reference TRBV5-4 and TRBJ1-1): ETGVTQSPTHLIKTRGQQVTLRCSSQSGHNTVSWYQQALGQGPQFIFQYYREEENGRGNFPPRFSGLQFPNYSSELNVNALELDDSALYLCASSLVGTHTEAFFGQGTRLTVV.

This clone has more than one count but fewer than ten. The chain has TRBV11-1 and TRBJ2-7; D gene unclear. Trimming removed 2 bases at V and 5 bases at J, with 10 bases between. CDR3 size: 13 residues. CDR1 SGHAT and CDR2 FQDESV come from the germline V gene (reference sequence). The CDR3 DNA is TGTGCCAGCAGCTTACTTAACATAAACGAGCAGTACTTC. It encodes CASSLLNINEQYF.

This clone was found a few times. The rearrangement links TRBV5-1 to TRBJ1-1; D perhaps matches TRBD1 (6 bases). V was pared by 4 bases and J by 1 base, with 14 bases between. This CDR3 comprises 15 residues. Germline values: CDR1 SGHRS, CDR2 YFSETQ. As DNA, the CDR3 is TGCGCCAGCAGCCAGGGGTCCGGGTGGAACACTGAAGCTTTCTTT. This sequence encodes CASSQGSGWNTEAFF.

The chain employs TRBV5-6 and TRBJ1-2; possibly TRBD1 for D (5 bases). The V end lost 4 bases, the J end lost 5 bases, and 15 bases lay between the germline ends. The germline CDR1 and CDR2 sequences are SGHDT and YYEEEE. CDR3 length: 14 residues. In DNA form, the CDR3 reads TGTGCCAGCAGCGGATATACAGGTTCTTATGGCTACACCTTC. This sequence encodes CASSGYTGSYGYTF.

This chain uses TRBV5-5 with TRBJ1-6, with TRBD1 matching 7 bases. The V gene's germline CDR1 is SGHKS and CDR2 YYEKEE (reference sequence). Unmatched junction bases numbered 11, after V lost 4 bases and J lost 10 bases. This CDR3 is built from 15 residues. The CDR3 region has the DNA TGTGCCAGCAGCCTGACTGACAGGGTAAGATCACCCCTCCACTTT. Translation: CASSLTDRVRSPLHF.

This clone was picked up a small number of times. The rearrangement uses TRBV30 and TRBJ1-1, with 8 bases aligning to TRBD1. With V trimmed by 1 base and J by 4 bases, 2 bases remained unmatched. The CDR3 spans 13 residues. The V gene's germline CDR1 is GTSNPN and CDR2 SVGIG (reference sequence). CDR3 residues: CAWSEQGGTEAFF. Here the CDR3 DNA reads TGTGCCTGGAGTGAACAGGGGGGCACTGAAGCTTTCTTT.

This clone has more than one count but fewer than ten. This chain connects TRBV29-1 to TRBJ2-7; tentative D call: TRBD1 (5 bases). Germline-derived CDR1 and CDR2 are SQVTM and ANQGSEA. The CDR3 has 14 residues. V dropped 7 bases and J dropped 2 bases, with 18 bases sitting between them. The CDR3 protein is CSARRGQGPYEQYF. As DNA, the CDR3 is TGCAGCGCCCGAAGGGGCCAGGGTCCCTACGAGCAGTACTTC.

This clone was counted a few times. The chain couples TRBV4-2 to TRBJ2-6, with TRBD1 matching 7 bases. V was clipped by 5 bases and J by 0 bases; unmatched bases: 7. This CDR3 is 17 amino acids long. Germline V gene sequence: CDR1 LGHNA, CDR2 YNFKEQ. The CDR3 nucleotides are TGTGCCAGCAGCGAACGGGACAGCAGCTCTGGGGCCAACGTCCTGACTTTC. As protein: CASSERDSSSGANVLTF.

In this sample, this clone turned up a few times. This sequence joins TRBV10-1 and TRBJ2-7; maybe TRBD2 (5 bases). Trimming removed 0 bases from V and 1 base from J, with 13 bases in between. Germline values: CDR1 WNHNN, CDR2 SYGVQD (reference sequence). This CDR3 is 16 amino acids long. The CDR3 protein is CASSESTSRESYEQYF. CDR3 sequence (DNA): TGCGCCAGCAGTGAGTCGACATCGAGGGAGTCCTACGAGCAGTACTTC.

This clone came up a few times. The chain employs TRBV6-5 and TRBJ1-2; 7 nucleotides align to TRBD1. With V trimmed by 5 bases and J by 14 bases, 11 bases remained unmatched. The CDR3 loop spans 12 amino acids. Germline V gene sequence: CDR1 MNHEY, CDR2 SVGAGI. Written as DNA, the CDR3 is TGTGCCAGCAGTCCCCAGGGGGGAATATGGACCTTC. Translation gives CASSPQGGIWTF.

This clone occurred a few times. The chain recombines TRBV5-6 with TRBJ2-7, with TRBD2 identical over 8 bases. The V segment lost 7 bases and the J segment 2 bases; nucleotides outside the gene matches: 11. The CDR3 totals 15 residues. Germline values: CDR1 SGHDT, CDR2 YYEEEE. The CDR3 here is CASGHPAGVTYEQYF. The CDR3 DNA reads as TGTGCCAGCGGCCACCCAGCGGGGGTAACCTACGAGCAGTACTTC.

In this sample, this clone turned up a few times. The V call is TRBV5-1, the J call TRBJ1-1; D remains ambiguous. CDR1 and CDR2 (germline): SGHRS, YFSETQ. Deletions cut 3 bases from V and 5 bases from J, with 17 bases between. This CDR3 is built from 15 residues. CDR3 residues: CASSSELGGVTEAFF. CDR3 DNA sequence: TGCGCCAGCAGCTCAGAACTGGGTGGAGTGACTGAAGCTTTCTTT.

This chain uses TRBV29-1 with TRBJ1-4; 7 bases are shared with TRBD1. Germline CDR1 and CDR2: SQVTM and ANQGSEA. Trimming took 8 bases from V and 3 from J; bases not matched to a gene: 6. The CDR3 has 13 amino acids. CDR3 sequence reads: CSIGGTANEKLFF. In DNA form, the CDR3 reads TGCAGCATAGGAGGGACAGCTAATGAAAAACTGTTTTTT.

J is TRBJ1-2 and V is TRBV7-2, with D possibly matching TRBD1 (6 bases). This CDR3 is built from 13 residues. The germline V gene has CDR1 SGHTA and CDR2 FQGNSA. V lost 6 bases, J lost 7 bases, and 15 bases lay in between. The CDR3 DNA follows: TGTGCCAGCAGTCTAGTACGGGGGGCTGGCTACACCTTC. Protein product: CASSLVRGAGYTF.

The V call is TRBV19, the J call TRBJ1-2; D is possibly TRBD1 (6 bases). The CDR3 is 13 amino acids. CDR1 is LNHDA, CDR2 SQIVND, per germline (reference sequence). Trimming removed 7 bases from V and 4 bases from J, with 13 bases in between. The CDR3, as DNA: TGTGCCAGTAAACAGGGAGAGGGCTATGGCTACACCTTC. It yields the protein CASKQGEGYGYTF.

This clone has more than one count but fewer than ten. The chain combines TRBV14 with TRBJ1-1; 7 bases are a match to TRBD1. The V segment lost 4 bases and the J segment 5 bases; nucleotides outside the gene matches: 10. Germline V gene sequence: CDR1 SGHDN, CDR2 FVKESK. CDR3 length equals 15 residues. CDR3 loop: CASSLRISQGTEAFF. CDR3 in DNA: TGTGCCAGCAGCCTCCGTATTTCACAGGGGACTGAAGCTTTCTTT.

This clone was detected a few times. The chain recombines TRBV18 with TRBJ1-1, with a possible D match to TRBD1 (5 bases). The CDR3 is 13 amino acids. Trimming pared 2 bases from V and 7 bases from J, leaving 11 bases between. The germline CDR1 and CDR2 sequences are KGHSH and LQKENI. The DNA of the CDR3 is TGTGCCAGCTCACCAGCGGGACCAAGTGAAGCTTTCTTT. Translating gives CASSPAGPSEAFF.

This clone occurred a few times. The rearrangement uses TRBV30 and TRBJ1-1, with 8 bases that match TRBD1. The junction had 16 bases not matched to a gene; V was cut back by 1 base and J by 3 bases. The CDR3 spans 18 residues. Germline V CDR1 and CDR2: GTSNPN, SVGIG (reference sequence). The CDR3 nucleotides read TGTGCCTGGAGTGCACCGAGGACAGGGAAAAACTGGGACACTGAAGCTTTCTTT. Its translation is CAWSAPRTGKNWDTEAFF.

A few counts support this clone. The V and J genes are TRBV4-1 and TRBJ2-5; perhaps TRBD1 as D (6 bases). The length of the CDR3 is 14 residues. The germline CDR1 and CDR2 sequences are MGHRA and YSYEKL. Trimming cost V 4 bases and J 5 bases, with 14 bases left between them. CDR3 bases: TGCGCCAGCAGCCCGCAGGGGATTCAGGAGACCCAGTACTTC. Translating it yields CASSPQGIQETQYF.

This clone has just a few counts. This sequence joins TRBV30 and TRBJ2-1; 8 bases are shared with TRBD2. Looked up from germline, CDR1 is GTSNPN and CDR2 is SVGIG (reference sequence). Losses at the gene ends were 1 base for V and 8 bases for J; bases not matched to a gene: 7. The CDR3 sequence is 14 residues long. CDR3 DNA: TGTGCCTGGAGTGGAACGGGGGGGCCCCATGAGCAGTTCTTC. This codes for CAWSGTGGPHEQFF.